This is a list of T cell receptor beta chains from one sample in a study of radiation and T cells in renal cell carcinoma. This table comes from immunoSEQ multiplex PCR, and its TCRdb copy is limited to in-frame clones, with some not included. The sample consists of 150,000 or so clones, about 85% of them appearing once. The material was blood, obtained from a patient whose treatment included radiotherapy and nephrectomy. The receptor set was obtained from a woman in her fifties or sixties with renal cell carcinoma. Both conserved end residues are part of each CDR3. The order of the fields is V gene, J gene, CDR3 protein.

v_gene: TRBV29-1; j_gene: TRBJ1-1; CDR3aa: CSVAPVGMNTEAFF
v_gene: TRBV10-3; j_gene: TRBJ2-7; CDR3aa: CAISGLDRGAYEQYF
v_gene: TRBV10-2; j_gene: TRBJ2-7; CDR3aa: CASSESLGLAGYEQYF
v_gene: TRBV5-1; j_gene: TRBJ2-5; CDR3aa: CASSRRDRGLQETQYF
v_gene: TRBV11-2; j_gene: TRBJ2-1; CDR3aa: CASTTTGGNEQFF
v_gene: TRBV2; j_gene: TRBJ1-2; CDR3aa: CASRIEGINYGYTF
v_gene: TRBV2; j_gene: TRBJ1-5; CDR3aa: CASRPDREQPQHF
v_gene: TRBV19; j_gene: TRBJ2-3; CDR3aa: CASSPGARYTQYF
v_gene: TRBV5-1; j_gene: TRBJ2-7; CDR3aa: CASSFGDYEQYF
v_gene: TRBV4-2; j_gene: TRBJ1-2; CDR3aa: CASSQDLTYGYTF
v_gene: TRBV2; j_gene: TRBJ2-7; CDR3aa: CASSAGDSSYEQYF
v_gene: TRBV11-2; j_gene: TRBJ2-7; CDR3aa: CASSLRSGPRAPHEQYF
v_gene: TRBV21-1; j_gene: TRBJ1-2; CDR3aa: CASTMTSRGYGYTF
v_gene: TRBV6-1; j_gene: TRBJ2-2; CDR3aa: CASGRQGPNTGELFF
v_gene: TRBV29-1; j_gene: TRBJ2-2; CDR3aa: CSVSGPGELFF
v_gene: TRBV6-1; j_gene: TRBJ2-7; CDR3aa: CASSDSGTGGGDEQYF
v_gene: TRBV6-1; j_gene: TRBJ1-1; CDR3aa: CASTMTGGETEAFF
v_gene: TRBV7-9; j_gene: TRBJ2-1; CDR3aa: CASSSTVGGTYNEQFF
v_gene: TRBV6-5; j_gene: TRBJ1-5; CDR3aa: CASSSTPTGDNQPQHF
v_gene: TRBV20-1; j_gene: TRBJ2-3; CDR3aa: CSAREFGTQYF
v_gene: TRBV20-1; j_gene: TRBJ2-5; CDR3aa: CSARDSQPQYF
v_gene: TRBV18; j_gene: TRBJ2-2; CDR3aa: CASSAAGTNIGELFF
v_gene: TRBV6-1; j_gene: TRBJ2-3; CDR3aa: CASKLDQIDTQYF
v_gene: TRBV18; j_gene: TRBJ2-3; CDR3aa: CASSRLSSGGSTDTQYF